Listed below are T cell receptor beta chains from one sample, sequenced in a study of blood T cell repertoires in COVID-19. Libraries were prepared by immunoSEQ multiplex PCR; TCRdb keeps only in-frame clonotypes and omits some of them. The sample holds around 100,000 clones, roughly 82% seen once. Sequences were obtained from peripheral blood. The receptors shown here come from a man between 60 and 75 years old with acute or convalescent COVID-19. Both conserved end residues are part of each CDR3. D genes are given only for firm matches. For some rows the clone size is stated as once, few or many, or as a class when expanded; others skip it.

.	TRBV5-1	TRBJ2-1	.	TGCGCCAGCAGCTCCAGCTCCTACAATGAGCAGTTCTTC	CASSSSSYNEQFF
.	TRBV5-1	TRBJ2-1	TRBD2	TGCGCCAGCAGCTTTTTTTACGGGAGGGCCGGGGATGAGCAGTTCTTC	CASSFFYGRAGDEQFF
.	TRBV18	TRBJ1-3	.	TGTGCCAGCTCAGGGGAGGCTGGAAACACCATATATTTT	CASSGEAGNTIYF
few	TRBV20-1	TRBJ2-4	TRBD2	TGCAGTGCTAGTGGACTAGATGCAAACATTCAGTACTTC	CSASGLDANIQYF
.	TRBV5-1	TRBJ1-1	.	TGCGCCAGCAGTACTGAGGGAGGGACCTTCACTGAAGCTTTCTTT	CASSTEGGTFTEAFF
.	TRBV27	TRBJ1-5	.	TGTGCCAGCAGAGGGCGGGACAATCAGCCCCAGCATTTT	CASRGRDNQPQHF
.	TRBV12-3/TRBV12-4	TRBJ2-3	.	TGTGCCAGCAGTTTAGGACAATTCACGCAGTATTTT	CASSLGQFTQYF
.	TRBV6-5	TRBJ2-5	.	TGTGCCAGCAGTATTCGACAGCCCCTGGGGACCCAGTACTTC	CASSIRQPLGTQYF
.	TRBV28	TRBJ2-1	TRBD2	TGTGCCAGCCTGTTAGCGGGAGGGATTGGTAGGTCCTACAATGAGCAGTTCTTC	CASLLAGGIGRSYNEQFF
.	TRBV4-3	TRBJ2-2	TRBD1	TGCGCCAGCAGGAGACAGGGGGGCACCGGGGAGCTGTTTTTT	CASRRQGGTGELFF
few	TRBV9	TRBJ1-6	.	TGTGCCAGCAGCACCGGGGTTTCACCCCTCCACTTT	CASSTGVSPLHF
.	TRBV7-9	TRBJ2-3	.	TGTGCCAGCAGCTTCGGACAGACCCGCACAGATACGCAGTATTTT	CASSFGQTRTDTQYF
once	TRBV7-2	TRBJ1-2	.	TGTGCCAGCAGACTAACGGAGAACTATGGCTACACCTTC	CASRLTENYGYTF
.	TRBV5-1	TRBJ2-4	TRBD1	TGCGCCAGCAGCTCACTGACAGGGGTTGACATTCAGTACTTC	CASSSLTGVDIQYF
.	TRBV11-3	TRBJ2-3	TRBD1	TGTGCCAGCAGCTTACGGACAGGGAGCACAGATACGCAGTATTTT	CASSLRTGSTDTQYF
.	TRBV5-1	TRBJ2-2	TRBD2	TGCGCCAGCAGCTTATTGGTTGGCGGGAGCAGGGCCGGGGAGCTGTTTTTT	CASSLLVGGSRAGELFF
.	TRBV9	TRBJ2-2	TRBD1	TGTGCCAGCAGCAGGAGACAGGGGCCTTACACCGGGGAGCTGTTTTTT	CASSRRQGPYTGELFF
.	TRBV24-1	TRBJ2-5	TRBD1	TGTGCCACCAGTGATTTAACGGGACAGGGAGGATTGGAGACCCAGTACTTC	CATSDLTGQGGLETQYF
.	TRBV5-1	TRBJ2-2	.	TGCGCCAGCAGCCCTTTACAGGGGAACACCGGGGAGCTGTTTTTT	CASSPLQGNTGELFF
.	TRBV11-2	TRBJ2-7	.	TGTGCCAGCAGCTTCCTCTGGGAGAGCTCCTACGAGCAGTACTTC	CASSFLWESSYEQYF
.	TRBV28	TRBJ2-3	.	TGTGCCAGCAGTCTCACAGGGCTTGGCACAGATACGCAGTATTTT	CASSLTGLGTDTQYF
.	TRBV6-2/TRBV6-3	TRBJ2-5	TRBD2	TGTGCCAGCAGTCAGGGACTAGCGGGACCCCAAGAGACCCAGTACTTC	CASSQGLAGPQETQYF
few	TRBV24-1	TRBJ1-5	TRBD1	TGTGCCACCAGTGAGGGGACAGGGGGCAATCAGCCCCAGCATTTT	CATSEGTGGNQPQHF
.	TRBV5-1	TRBJ1-4	.	TGCGCCAGCAGCCCCCGTCCGTTGGACAGCCGGACGGGAGGGACTAATGAAAAACTGTTTTTT	CASSPRPLDSRTGGTNEKLFF
.	TRBV3-1/TRBV3-2	TRBJ2-5	TRBD2	TGTGCCAGCAGCCACCCCGGGAGGGGGGAAGAGACCCAGTACTTC	CASSHPGRGEETQYF
.	TRBV28	TRBJ2-2	.	TGTGCCAGCGGCCAGACAGGGAACACCGGGGAGCTGTTTTTT	CASGQTGNTGELFF
once	TRBV10-1	TRBJ2-1	.	TGCGCCAGCAGTGACGGCGGTGAGGGTAGCGATGAGCAGTTCTTC	CASSDGGEGSDEQFF
.	TRBV7-9	TRBJ2-1	TRBD1	TGTGCCAGCAGCTCACAAACAGGGGAGAGCTACAATGAGCAGTTCTTC	CASSSQTGESYNEQFF
few	TRBV28	TRBJ1-6	.	TGTGCCAGCAGTTTATTTCTACTAGTGACCCTCCACTTT	CASSLFLLVTLHF
.	TRBV3-1/TRBV3-2	TRBJ2-2	TRBD2	TGTGCCAGCAGCCAAGATCTAAGCGGGGGAAACGGCGGGGAGCTGTTTTTT	CASSQDLSGGNGGELFF
.	TRBV9	TRBJ1-1	.	TGTGCCAGCAGCGTGGACCCGAGGGACTCTGAAGCTTTCTTT	CASSVDPRDSEAFF